The TCR beta chain under discussion was sequenced for a study of radiotherapy plus CTLA-4 blockade in lung cancer. About the research overall: Patients showed objective responses in 18% of cases and disease control in under 40%. Regarding the study as a whole: Blood-borne expansion of tumor-derived TCR clones followed radiotherapy plus ipilimumab.

Germline values: CDR1 SNHLY, CDR2 FYNNEI. Trimming left V 7 bases short and J 0 bases short, with 12 bases between. The CDR3 runs to 14 residues. On this clone itself: Its antigen is unidentified.

Those with chemo-refractory metastatic non-small-cell lung cancer were treated with focal radiation combined with CTLA-4 blockade using ipilimumab. Assay used: immunoSEQ multiplex PCR; TCRdb lists only in-frame clones, some missing. Among 65,000 to 95,000 clones listed, around 87% were seen once. The rearrangement joins TRBV2 to TRBJ1-2; D unresolved. The clonotype comes from a human donor with non-small cell lung cancer that progressed on radiotherapy plus ipilimumab. This sample comprised peripheral blood, obtained from a patient treated with radiotherapy plus ipilimumab. This chain's CDR3 is CASTQDGTNYGYTF. The CDR3 coding sequence is TGTGCCAGCACGCAGGACGGTACTAACTATGGCTACACCTTC.